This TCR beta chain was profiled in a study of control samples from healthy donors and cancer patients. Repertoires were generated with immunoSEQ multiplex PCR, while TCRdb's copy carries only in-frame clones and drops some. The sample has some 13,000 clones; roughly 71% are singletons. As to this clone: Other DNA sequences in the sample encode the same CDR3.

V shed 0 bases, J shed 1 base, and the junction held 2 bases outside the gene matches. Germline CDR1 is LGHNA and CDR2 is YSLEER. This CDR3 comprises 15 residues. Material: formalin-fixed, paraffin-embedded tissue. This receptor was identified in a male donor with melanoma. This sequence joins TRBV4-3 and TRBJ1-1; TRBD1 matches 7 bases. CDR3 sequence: CASSQDSGGNTEAFF. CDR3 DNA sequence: TGCGCCAGCAGCCAAGATTCAGGGGGGAACACTGAAGCTTTCTTT.